These 23 T cell receptor beta chains originate from one sample sequenced in a study of cytomegalovirus exposure and HLA in healthy donors. The PCR made use of 60 Vbeta and 13 Jbeta primers. Generated by immunoSEQ multiplex PCR, the TCRdb table keeps only in-frame clones and is missing some. In the table there are some 150,000 clones, 75% to 80% of which are singletons. Sequenced input: PBMCs. The source is a female donor in good health and CMV-seronegative.

This rearrangement joins TRBV28 to TRBJ2-3; D remains unclear. Trimming pared 6 bases from V and 0 bases from J, leaving 7 bases between. Per germline, CDR1 MDHEN and CDR2 SYDVKM. The CDR3 is 13 residues long. DNA of the CDR3: TGTGCCAGCAGGCGGATTAGCACAGATACGCAGTATTTT. Translation gives CASRRISTDTQYF.

The rearrangement uses TRBV7-6 and TRBJ2-2; 8 nucleotides align to TRBD1. The CDR3 consists of 16 residues. The germline V gene encodes CDR1 SGHVS and CDR2 FNYEAQ. The V gene end was trimmed by 0 bases and the J gene end by 0 bases; junction bases not matched to a gene: 0. CDR3 nucleotide sequence: TGTGCCAGCAGCTTAGCGGACAGGGCGAACACCGGGGAGCTGTTTTTT. Its protein is CASSLADRANTGELFF.

V and J are TRBV30 and TRBJ2-7; D ambiguous. Trimming cost V 1 base and J 4 bases, with 5 bases left between them. The CDR3 contains 11 residues. CDR1 GTSNPN and CDR2 SVGIG come from the germline V gene (reference sequence). CDR3 DNA: TGTGCCTGGAGTGCCCCGTACGAGCAGTACTTC. Translation: CAWSAPYEQYF.

In this sample, this clone turned up once. V is TRBV9 and J is TRBJ1-1; unclear D gene. The CDR3 is made up of 15 amino acids. The ends were cut back, 3 bases at V and 1 base at J, with 13 bases in the middle. CDR1 and CDR2 from the germline V gene are SGDLS and YYNGEE. The CDR3 sequence: CASSGRGPRNTEAFF. The CDR3 coding sequence is TGTGCCAGCAGCGGTCGCGGGCCCCGGAACACTGAAGCTTTCTTT.

The chain joins TRBV9 to TRBJ2-6, with D perhaps matching TRBD1 (6 bases). Germline CDR1 is SGDLS and CDR2 is YYNGEE. The CDR3 has 19 amino acids. The V gene lost 0 bases and the J gene lost 0 bases, with 16 bases spanning the gap. The CDR3: CASSVGLDSVVSGANVLTF. DNA for the CDR3: TGTGCCAGCAGCGTAGGGCTGGACAGCGTCGTCTCTGGGGCCAACGTCCTGACTTTC.

V is TRBV7-2 and J is TRBJ1-4, with a weak D call TRBD1 (6 bases). The ends were cut back, 5 bases at V and 1 base at J, with 11 bases in the middle. Germline V gene lookup returns CDR1 SGHTA and CDR2 FQGNSA. The CDR3 has 15 residues. CDR3 DNA: TGTGCCAGCAGCGCACAACAGGGAACTAATGAAAAACTGTTTTTT. Amino acids: CASSAQQGTNEKLFF.

The chain is built from TRBV2 and TRBJ1-6; 8 bases agree with TRBD1. Germline V gene lookup returns CDR1 SNHLY and CDR2 FYNNEI. There are 15 residues in the CDR3. Germline trimming cut 6 bases from V and 7 bases from J; bases unmatched to any gene: 8. CDR3 in amino acids: CASSKDRGPNSPLHF. CDR3 DNA sequence: TGTGCCAGCAGCAAAGACAGGGGCCCCAATTCACCCCTCCACTTT. Drawing the rest from reference TRBV2 and TRBJ1-6, the complete variable domain is EPEVTQTPSHQVTQMGQEVILRCVPISNHLYFYWYRQILGQKVEFLVSFYNNEISEKSEIFDDQFSVERPDGSNFTLKIRSTKLEDSAMYFCASSKDRGPNSPLHFGNGTRLTVT.

The V gene is TRBV2, the J gene TRBJ1-6, with 7 nucleotides matching TRBD1. J gave up 6 bases and V 6 bases, and 2 bases lay outside the gene matches. This CDR3 has 13 residues. CDR1 is SNHLY, CDR2 FYNNEI, per germline. CDR3 region: CASSRDSNSPLHF. DNA for the CDR3: TGTGCCAGCAGCAGGGACAGTAATTCACCCCTCCACTTT.

The gene calls are TRBV6-5 and TRBJ1-2, with 9 nucleotides matching TRBD1. With V trimmed by 0 bases and J by 4 bases, 3 bases remained unmatched. The CDR3 has 15 residues. From germline, CDR1 is MNHEY and CDR2 SVGAGI. This CDR3 reads CASSYSTGGSYGYTF. CDR3 nucleotide sequence: TGTGCCAGCAGTTACTCAACAGGGGGCAGCTATGGCTACACCTTC.

The chain carries TRBV28 and TRBJ2-5, with D possibly TRBD1 on 5 matching bases. The DNA end lines up better with TRBJ2-7; the J call may be wrong. Germline values: CDR1 MDHEN, CDR2 SYDVKM. The CDR3 is 12 amino acids. The DNA for the CDR3 is TGTGCCAGCAGTCGACAGTTCTACGAGCAGTACTTC. Translating it yields CASSRQFYEQYF.

This chain uses TRBV9 with TRBJ1-1, with D possibly matching TRBD1 (6 bases). Germline V gives CDR1 SGDLS, CDR2 YYNGEE. Trimming pared 4 bases from V and 4 bases from J, leaving 17 bases between. The CDR3 is 15 residues long. DNA of the CDR3: TGTGCCAGCAGCCCGACAGGAGGCTGGGGCACTGAAGCTTTCTTT. It specifies CASSPTGGWGTEAFF.

This sequence joins TRBV14 and TRBJ2-5, with 7 bases matching TRBD1. Per the germline V gene, CDR1 is SGHDN and CDR2 is FVKESK. The CDR3 is 15 residues long. V trimming: 1 base; J trimming: 2 bases; junction bases outside the gene matches: 4. CDR3 coding DNA: TGTGCCAGCAGCCAAGGGGACAGACTACAAGAGACCCAGTACTTC. Amino acids: CASSQGDRLQETQYF.

V usage is TRBV6-1 and J usage is TRBJ2-7; D unclear. Germline CDR1 is MNHNS and CDR2 is SASEGT. Trimming cost V 3 bases and J 1 base, with 13 bases left between them. The CDR3 is 15 residues long. CDR3 sequence (DNA): TGTGCCAGCAGTGATATAGATGTTTTATCCTACGAGCAGTACTTC. It translates to CASSDIDVLSYEQYF.

This clone has a single count. This sequence joins TRBV18 and TRBJ1-1, with a possible D match to TRBD1 (5 bases). The CDR3 contains 15 residues. Germline CDR1 is KGHSH and CDR2 is LQKENI. Deletions cut 3 bases from V and 5 bases from J, with 16 bases between. The CDR3 here is CASSPSLGEGTEAFF. CDR3 sequence (DNA): TGTGCCAGCTCACCGTCTTTAGGGGAGGGGACTGAAGCTTTCTTT.

This rearrangement joins TRBV28 to TRBJ2-7; D is unresolved. V was shortened by 8 bases and J by 2 bases, with 7 bases between the two germline ends. In germline, CDR1 is MDHEN, CDR2 SYDVKM. The CDR3 length is 11 residues. CDR3 nucleotide sequence: TGTGCCAGCGGAACAGCCTACGAGCAGTACTTC. Encoded protein: CASGTAYEQYF.

The chain carries TRBV19 and TRBJ1-5; 7 nucleotides line up with TRBD1. CDR3 length equals 17 residues. Germline-derived CDR1 and CDR2 are LNHDA and SQIVND (reference sequence). V was pared by 5 bases and J by 5 bases, with 15 bases of the junction left unmatched. CDR3 sequence reads: CASSQTGTAGGHQPQHF. CDR3 nucleotide sequence: TGTGCCAGTAGTCAGACCGGGACAGCCGGAGGGCATCAGCCCCAGCATTTT.

The chain recombines TRBV9 with TRBJ2-4; D is perhaps TRBD2 (7 bases). The germline gives CDR1 SGDLS, CDR2 YYNGEE. The CDR3 is 14 amino acids. Trimming pared 4 bases from V and 8 bases from J, leaving 16 bases between. The CDR3 sequence is CASSLGGGSDIQYF. The CDR3 nucleotides read TGTGCCAGCAGCCTAGGGGGGGGCAGCGACATTCAGTACTTC.

The V call is TRBV5-1, the J call TRBJ2-1; maybe TRBD1 (6 bases). The CDR3 extends over 12 amino acids. Looked up from germline, CDR1 is SGHRS and CDR2 is YFSETQ. V was shortened by 3 bases and J by 7 bases, with 8 bases between the two germline ends. The CDR3 nucleotides read TGCGCCAGCAGCTCGCAGGGGAATGAGCAGTTCTTC. Its protein product is CASSSQGNEQFF.

The V gene is TRBV6-1, the J gene TRBJ2-5; D perhaps matches TRBD2 (6 bases). The DNA end favors TRBJ2-7, so the J call may be wrong. Germline lookup yields CDR1 MNHNS and CDR2 SASEGT. The CDR3 has 13 residues. The CDR3 DNA is TGTGCCAGCAGTGGTAGCGGCTCCTACGAGCAGTACTTC. Translating it yields CASSGSGSYEQYF.

The gene calls are TRBV9 and TRBJ1-4, with no clear D. This CDR3 is 14 amino acids long. V lost 0 bases and J lost 6, with 9 bases in between. Germline V gene sequence: CDR1 SGDLS, CDR2 YYNGEE. The CDR3: CASSVEWGDEKLFF. CDR3 nucleotide sequence: TGTGCCAGCAGCGTAGAGTGGGGAGATGAAAAACTGTTTTTT.

This clone has just a few counts. The chain is built from TRBV2 and TRBJ2-2, with a tentative D call TRBD1 (6 bases). The CDR3 consists of 15 residues. Trimming pared 4 bases from V and 2 bases from J, leaving 11 bases between. Germline loops: CDR1 SNHLY, CDR2 FYNNEI. CDR3 in DNA: TGTGCCAGCAGTGGGCAGGGGATAAACACCGGGGAGCTGTTTTTT. Protein sequence: CASSGQGINTGELFF.

The chain employs TRBV5-1 and TRBJ2-5; 7 bases line up with TRBD2. V lost 5 bases to trimming and J lost 1 base; unmatched junction nucleotides: 8. The CDR3 sequence is 15 residues long. Germline V lookup: CDR1 SGHRS, CDR2 YFSETQ. The CDR3 coding sequence is TGCGCCAGCAGACCCCGGGGGGAAAGCCAAGAGACCCAGTACTTC. As protein: CASRPRGESQETQYF.

The chain is built from TRBV7-9 and TRBJ2-3; possible D gene TRBD2, 7 bases. This CDR3 is 18 amino acids long. V was cut by 5 bases and J by 2 bases, with 23 bases left in between. Germline values: CDR1 SEHNR, CDR2 FQNEAQ (reference sequence). The DNA of the CDR3 is TGTGCCAGCAGCATGGCCCCGGGGGGCCTACCGATCACAGATACGCAGTATTTT. Amino acids: CASSMAPGGLPITDTQYF.